One and the same sample provided the 17 T cell receptor beta chains below, sequenced in a study of blood T cell repertoires in COVID-19. Sequencing used immunoSEQ multiplex PCR; TCRdb keeps in-frame clones, though not all of them. The table includes approximately 200,000 clones, about 90% detected once. The sequenced material came from PBMCs or T cells enriched from blood (not recorded which). These receptors were collected from a man younger than 45 who had recovered from COVID-19.

This chain links TRBV4-1 with TRBJ2-1, with TRBD1 matching over 11 bases. Germline lookup yields CDR1 MGHRA and CDR2 YSYEKL. The CDR3 totals 15 residues. V lost 5 bases, J lost 7 bases, and 7 bases stayed unmatched. The CDR3: CASSSRDRGKNEQFF. CDR3 nucleotide sequence: TGCGCCAGCAGCTCCCGGGACAGGGGGAAGAATGAGCAGTTCTTC.

The chain recombines TRBV19 with TRBJ2-1; 9 nucleotides agree with TRBD1. The CDR3 consists of 16 residues. CDR1 is LNHDA, CDR2 SQIVND, per germline (reference sequence). The ends lost 5 bases at V and 6 bases at J; junction bases unmatched: 11. The CDR3 sequence is CASSLTGTGTTNEQFF. In DNA form, the CDR3 reads TGTGCCAGTAGTCTAACCGGGACAGGGACCACCAATGAGCAGTTCTTC.

This chain links TRBV10-2 with TRBJ2-7; D is possibly TRBD1 (6 bases). V was pared by 0 bases and J by 6 bases, with 12 bases between. This CDR3 region has 14 residues. Germline V gene lookup returns CDR1 WSHSY and CDR2 SAAADI. The CDR3: CASSESAQGLEQYF. DNA for the CDR3: TGCGCCAGCAGTGAGTCAGCCCAGGGGCTCGAGCAGTACTTC.

V is TRBV7-9 and J is TRBJ2-2; TRBD2 matches at 14 bases. After removal of 8 bases from V and 4 bases from J, the junction contained 12 bases not matched to a gene. The CDR3 length is 18 residues. The germline V gene has CDR1 SEHNR and CDR2 FQNEAQ (reference sequence). The CDR3 DNA sequence: TGTGCCAGCTCAAGGGCGGGACTAGCGGGAGATTTCACCGGGGAGCTGTTTTTT. This translates into CASSRAGLAGDFTGELFF. The variable domain in full, completed from reference TRBV7-9 and TRBJ2-2, reads DTGVSQNPRHKITKRGQNVTFRCDPISEHNRLYWYRQTLGQGPEFLTYFQNEAQLEKSRLLSDRFSAERPKGSFSTLEIQRTEQGDSAMYLCASSRAGLAGDFTGELFFGEGSRLTVL.

The J gene is TRBJ1-6, the V gene TRBV7-6; possibly TRBD1 for D (5 bases). Trimming removed 2 bases from V and 4 bases from J, with 15 bases in between. CDR1 and CDR2 from the germline V gene are SGHVS and FNYEAQ. CDR3 length equals 17 residues. The CDR3 region is CASSLKSAGPYNSPLHF. The CDR3 DNA reads TGTGCCAGCAGCTTAAAGTCAGCAGGGCCTTATAATTCACCCCTCCACTTT.

The chain has TRBV24-1 and TRBJ2-1; maybe TRBD1 (6 bases). V lost 8 bases, J lost 6 bases, and 16 bases lay in between. This CDR3 is 14 amino acids long. Per the germline V gene, CDR1 is KGHDR and CDR2 is SFDVKD. In nucleotides, the CDR3 is TGTGCCACCATGGACAGAGGGGGTCCCAATGAGCAGTTCTTC. Its protein product is CATMDRGGPNEQFF.

The count of this clone is one. This chain connects TRBV7-9 to TRBJ2-3; TRBD2 matches at 9 bases. CDR1 and CDR2 from the germline V gene are SEHNR and FQNEAQ (reference sequence). The CDR3 contains 17 residues. J was trimmed by 2 bases and V by 4 bases; bases with no gene match: 10. Here the CDR3 reads CASSSRRSSGTTDTQYF. CDR3 coding DNA: TGTGCCAGCAGCTCTAGGAGGTCTAGCGGGACCACAGATACGCAGTATTTT.

This rearrangement joins TRBV9 to TRBJ2-1, with 8 bases fitting TRBD2. Germline V lookup: CDR1 SGDLS, CDR2 YYNGEE. The V gene end was trimmed by 0 bases and the J gene end by 5 bases; junction bases not matched to a gene: 4. There are 15 residues in the CDR3. The CDR3 reads CASSVGEAGDNEQFF. Here the CDR3 DNA reads TGTGCCAGCAGCGTAGGAGAAGCGGGAGACAATGAGCAGTTCTTC. The entire variable domain, with the rest obtained from reference TRBV9 and TRBJ2-1, is as follows: DSGVTQTPKHLITATGQRVTLRCSPRSGDLSVYWYQQSLDQGLQFLIQYYNGEERAKGNILERFSAQQFPDLHSELNLSSLELGDSALYFCASSVGEAGDNEQFFGPGTRLTVL.

This sequence joins TRBV28 and TRBJ1-5; D possibly corresponds to TRBD1 (5 bases). Germline V gene lookup returns CDR1 MDHEN and CDR2 SYDVKM. This CDR3 is built from 15 residues. V was shortened by 3 bases and J by 0 bases, with 9 bases between the two germline ends. CDR3 nucleotides: TGTGCCAGCAGTTTGGGACTTTATAGCAATCAGCCCCAGCATTTT. Translated: CASSLGLYSNQPQHF.

The CDR3 protein is CASSLHSRYTGELFF. The CDR3 bases are TGTGCCAGCAGTCTCCACAGTCGGTACACCGGGGAGCTGTTTTTT. The chain links TRBV28 to TRBJ1-3; no clear D. TRBJ2-2 explains the end of the DNA better; the J call may be wrong. The germline gives CDR1 MDHEN, CDR2 SYDVKM. The CDR3 extends over 15 amino acids.

The genes are TRBV6-1 and TRBJ2-7, with 7 bases matching TRBD1. CDR3 length: 16 residues. Germline V gives CDR1 MNHNS, CDR2 SASEGT. Trimming at V came to 2 bases and at J to 0 bases, leaving 7 bases not matched to a gene. The CDR3 DNA sequence: TGTGCCAGCAGTGAACCAGACAGGGCAGACTCCTACGAGCAGTACTTC. Its protein is CASSEPDRADSYEQYF.

A word on this clone: Other nucleotide sequences from this sample produce the same CDR3. The chain uses TRBV4-3 and TRBJ2-7; the D gene is possibly TRBD1 (5 bases). The CDR3 runs 13 residues. The V end was cut by 0 bases, the J end by 2 bases, with 5 bases between. Germline V gene data show CDR1 as LGHNA and CDR2 as YSLEER. The CDR3 region is CASSQDRAYEQYF. The CDR3 nucleotides are TGCGCCAGCAGCCAAGACAGGGCCTACGAGCAGTACTTC.

This chain connects TRBV3-1 (or the pseudogene TRBV3-2) to TRBJ1-2; D call uncertain. The CDR3 contains 13 residues. Trimming left V 2 bases short and J 2 bases short, with 6 bases between. CDR1 and CDR2 (germline): LGHDT, YNNKEL (reference sequence). DNA of the CDR3: TGTGCCAGCAGCCAACGAGGCAACTATGGCTACACCTTC. Amino acid sequence: CASSQRGNYGYTF.

J is TRBJ1-1 and V is TRBV9; TRBD1 aligns across 7 bases. The V gene's germline CDR1 is SGDLS and CDR2 YYNGEE. V lost 0 bases and J lost 0; bases outside the gene matches: 2. There are 15 residues in the CDR3. The chain's CDR3 is CASSVADRLNTEAFF. In nucleotides, the CDR3 is TGTGCCAGCAGCGTAGCGGACAGGTTGAACACTGAAGCTTTCTTT. Full variable domain (outside the CDR3, taken from reference TRBV9 and TRBJ1-1): DSGVTQTPKHLITATGQRVTLRCSPRSGDLSVYWYQQSLDQGLQFLIQYYNGEERAKGNILERFSAQQFPDLHSELNLSSLELGDSALYFCASSVADRLNTEAFFGQGTRLTVV.

The V call is TRBV2, the J call TRBJ1-5, with D perhaps matching TRBD1 (6 bases). Trimming took 7 bases from V and 1 from J, leaving 14 bases between them. Germline CDR1 and CDR2: SNHLY and FYNNEI. The CDR3 contains 15 residues. DNA of the CDR3: TGTGCCAGCAAACCCGGGACACTAAGCAATCAGCCCCAGCATTTT. This encodes CASKPGTLSNQPQHF.

The chain joins TRBV7-9 to TRBJ2-5; TRBD2 aligns across 9 bases. The CDR3 covers 19 residues. Germline trimming cut 1 base from V and 2 bases from J; bases unmatched to any gene: 14. CDR1 and CDR2 (germline): SEHNR, FQNEAQ (reference sequence). CDR3 protein: CASSLVTGPLAGPQETQYF. The CDR3 DNA reads as TGTGCCAGCAGCTTAGTCACGGGACCACTAGCGGGCCCACAAGAGACCCAGTACTTC.

This rearrangement joins TRBV27 to TRBJ2-1; 13 bases fit TRBD2. After removal of 5 bases from V and 3 bases from J, the junction contained 4 bases not matched to a gene. The length of the CDR3 is 16 residues. Per germline, CDR1 MNHEY and CDR2 SMNVEV (reference sequence). Written as DNA, the CDR3 is TGTGCCAGCAGTCTAGGGACTAGCGGGAACTACAATGAGCAGTTCTTC. It translates to CASSLGTSGNYNEQFF.